A single sample gave rise to the 3 T cell receptor beta chains below, sequenced in a study of T cell repertoires in cytomegalovirus infection. Antigens of these TCRs are unknown. TCRdb called the reads again in MiXCR, with one record for every CDR3 protein. The sample holds about 830,000 distinct CDR3 sequences, approximately 29% seen once. This specimen consisted of cultured CD8+ T cells from PBMCs, obtained from culture after CMV antigen stimulation. These receptors originate from a human donor in good health (CMV status not recorded). Some clones in this sample may be carry-over from other donors' samples.

This clonotype was observed at least ten times. CDR3 nucleotides: TGTGCCAGCAGTCCCTACCCCCCCCTCGAGGTGGCTTTCTTT. Its protein is CASSPYPPLEVAFF. This chain joins TRBV12-3 or TRBV12-4 and TRBJ1-1; D call uncertain. Trimming shortened V by 5 bases and J by 11 bases, and 21 bases separated the two germline ends. The CDR3 loop spans 14 amino acids.

Comment on this clonotype: This could be a read error, since a much larger clone is one nucleotide away. The rearrangement links TRBV7-2 to TRBJ1-2, with no clear D. Trimming shortened V by 5 bases and J by 10 bases, and 20 bases separated the two germline ends. The CDR3 is 14 amino acids. Per the germline V gene, CDR1 is SGHTA and CDR2 is FQGNSA. The DNA of the CDR3 is TGTGCCAGCAGCGCCAGGACTCTTCTCGGTGACTACACCTTC. It is translated as CASSARTLLGDYTF.

The table lists this clonotype with a few counts. This chain joins TRBV27 and TRBJ1-2; D unclear. The CDR3 is made up of 15 amino acids. Trimming left V 0 bases short and J 4 bases short, with 12 bases between. Germline CDR1 is MNHEY and CDR2 is SMNVEV (reference sequence). The DNA for the CDR3 is TGTGCCAGCAGTTTATCCGAGTCTTCAAGCTATGGCTACACCTTC. Amino acids: CASSLSESSSYGYTF.